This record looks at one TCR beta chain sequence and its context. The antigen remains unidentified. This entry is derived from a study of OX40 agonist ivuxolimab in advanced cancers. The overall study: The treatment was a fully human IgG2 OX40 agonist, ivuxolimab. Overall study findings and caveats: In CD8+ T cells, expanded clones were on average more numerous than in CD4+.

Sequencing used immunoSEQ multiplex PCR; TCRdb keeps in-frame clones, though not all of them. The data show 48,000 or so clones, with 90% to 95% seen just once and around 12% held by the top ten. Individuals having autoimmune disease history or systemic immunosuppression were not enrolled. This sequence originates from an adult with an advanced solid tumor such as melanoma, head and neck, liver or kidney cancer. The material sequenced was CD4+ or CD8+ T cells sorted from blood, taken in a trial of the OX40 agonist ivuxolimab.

CDR3 amino acids: CASSGTGVSADTQYF. The CDR3 coding sequence is TGTGCCAGCAGCGGGACTGGTGTAAGCGCAGATACGCAGTATTTT. The chain links TRBV9 to TRBJ2-3; weak D call: TRBD2 (5 bases). Trimming removed 3 bases from V and 4 bases from J, with 15 bases in between. This CDR3 is 15 amino acids long. Germline CDR1 SGDLS, CDR2 YYNGEE. Full variable domain (rest looked up from reference TRBV9 and TRBJ2-3): DSGVTQTPKHLITATGQRVTLRCSPRSGDLSVYWYQQSLDQGLQFLIQYYNGEERAKGNILERFSAQQFPDLHSELNLSSLELGDSALYFCASSGTGVSADTQYFGPGTRLTVL.